These 19 T cell receptor beta chains were sequenced from one sample in a study of shared clonotypes between healthy human individuals. Some clones are missing from TCRdb's copy, which holds only in-frame ones; the method was immunoSEQ multiplex PCR. Found here are about half a million clones, approximately 80% of them singletons; the top ten hold 9.5% to 15%. Sequencing used PBMCs. These receptors all stem from a woman in her thirties or forties in good health. Some clones in this sample may be carry-over from other donors' samples.

This chain joins TRBV28 and TRBJ1-5, with 7 bases aligning to TRBD1. CDR3 length equals 16 residues. J was trimmed by 6 bases and V by 0 bases; bases with no gene match: 8. The germline gives CDR1 MDHEN, CDR2 SYDVKM. The CDR3 here is CASSLWATGAGQPQHF. CDR3 DNA sequence: TGTGCCAGCAGTTTATGGGCTACAGGGGCGGGTCAGCCCCAGCATTTT.

This clone was counted a few times. Other DNA sequences in the sample encode the same CDR3. This chain links TRBV18 with TRBJ1-1; 7 bases are shared with TRBD1. The V gene end was trimmed by 3 bases and the J gene end by 3 bases; junction bases not matched to a gene: 4. The CDR3 extends over 14 amino acids. CDR1 and CDR2 from the germline V gene are KGHSH and LQKENI. The CDR3 is CASSPTGKDTEAFF. Here the CDR3 DNA reads TGTGCCAGCTCACCGACAGGGAAAGACACTGAAGCTTTCTTT.

Points on this clone: This specimen includes other DNA sequences encoding the same CDR3. The chain combines TRBV5-1 with TRBJ2-5; D may be TRBD1 (6 bases). V gave up 7 bases and J gave up 3 bases, with 10 bases separating them. There are 12 residues in the CDR3. Germline-derived CDR1 and CDR2 are SGHRS and YFSETQ. CDR3 loop: CASGRGEETQYF. CDR3 DNA: TGCGCCAGCGGCAGGGGCGAAGAGACCCAGTACTTC.

This CDR3 is CASSLGPSGYNEQFF. The CDR3 coding sequence is TGTGCCAGCAGCTTAGGTCCTAGCGGCTACAATGAGCAGTTCTTC. The chain uses TRBV7-3 and TRBJ2-1, with 7 bases identical to TRBD2. The CDR3 runs 15 residues. Per the germline V gene, CDR1 is SGHTA and CDR2 is FQGTGA. J gave up 3 bases and V 2 bases, and 4 bases lay outside the gene matches.

The chain couples TRBV4-3 to TRBJ1-3, with D perhaps matching TRBD1 (5 bases). CDR3 length: 15 residues. CDR1 LGHNA and CDR2 YSLEER come from the germline V gene. The V end lost 0 bases, the J end lost 4 bases, and 10 bases lay between the germline ends. CDR3 amino acids: CASSQDRDAGNTIYF. The CDR3 DNA reads as TGCGCCAGCAGCCAAGATCGGGACGCGGGAAACACCATATATTTT.

In this sample, this clone turned up a few times. The chain joins TRBV14 to TRBJ2-6; D might be TRBD1 (6 bases). Trimming removed 0 bases at V and 2 bases at J, with 17 bases between. The CDR3 is made up of 19 amino acids. Germline V gene lookup returns CDR1 SGHDN and CDR2 FVKESK. As DNA, the CDR3 is TGTGCCAGCAGCCAAGAACAGGGTGGGGTGCGGACTGGGGCCAACGTCCTGACTTTC. Protein sequence: CASSQEQGGVRTGANVLTF.

This clone has at least ten counts. V and J are TRBV4-1 and TRBJ1-2; 7 nucleotides line up with TRBD1. The V segment lost 4 bases and the J segment 4 bases; nucleotides outside the gene matches: 6. CDR1 and CDR2 (germline): MGHRA, YSYEKL. This CDR3 region has 14 residues. CDR3 nucleotide sequence: TGCGCCAGCAGCCGACAGGGCTCCGCCTATGGCTACACCTTC. It specifies CASSRQGSAYGYTF.

V usage is TRBV23-1 and J usage is TRBJ1-5, with D unclear. TRBV23-1 is an open reading frame whose function is uncertain. The CDR3 has 18 amino acids. Trimming took 5 bases from V and 0 from J, leaving 20 bases between them. The CDR3 sequence: CASSRVLTDFDSNQPQHF. In DNA form, the CDR3 reads TGCGCCAGCAGTAGGGTCTTGACGGACTTCGATAGCAATCAGCCCCAGCATTTT.

This clone was detected once. V is TRBV28 and J is TRBJ1-5; 8 bases agree with TRBD1. J lost 5 bases, V lost 6 bases, and 6 bases had no gene match. Germline V gene sequence: CDR1 MDHEN, CDR2 SYDVKM. The CDR3 sequence is 14 residues long. The CDR3: CASSPTGGDQPQHF. For the CDR3, the DNA is TGTGCCAGCAGCCCTACAGGGGGTGATCAGCCCCAGCATTTT.

This clone was counted only a few times. The chain has TRBV5-4 and TRBJ1-2; a weak D match, TRBD1 (6 bases). V was pared by 1 base and J by 2 bases, with 15 bases between. From germline, CDR1 is SGHNT and CDR2 YYREEE (reference sequence). The CDR3 totals 16 residues. CDR3 residues: CASSLRAQGSNYGYTF. The CDR3 coding sequence is TGTGCCAGCAGCTTGAGGGCACAGGGTTCCAACTATGGCTACACCTTC.

This clone was seen only a few times. The chain joins TRBV6-1 to TRBJ1-2; TRBD1 might be the D (5 bases). Trimming left V 11 bases short and J 5 bases short, with 24 bases between. CDR1 and CDR2 from the germline V gene are MNHNS and SASEGT. The CDR3 has 15 residues. In DNA, the CDR3 is TGTGCCCATAAGGGGTTCAGCGCCCGAGGGTATGGCTACACCTTC. Protein product: CAHKGFSARGYGYTF.

This clone was found once. This chain connects TRBV7-8 to TRBJ1-5, with D perhaps TRBD1 (6 bases). V dropped 3 bases and J dropped 4 bases, with 10 bases sitting between them. The CDR3 spans 14 residues. Germline V gene sequence: CDR1 SGHVS, CDR2 FQNEAQ. In DNA, the CDR3 is TGTGCCAGCAGCTTGGACAGCCTAAATCAGCCCCAGCATTTT. Its protein product is CASSLDSLNQPQHF. Supplemented by reference TRBV7-8 and TRBJ1-5, the full variable domain reads GAGVSQSPRYKVAKRGQDVALRCDPISGHVSLFWYQQALGQGPEFLTYFQNEAQLDKSGLPSDRFFAERPEGSVSTLKIQRTQQEDSAVYLCASSLDSLNQPQHFGDGTRLSIL.

A single count supports this clone. V usage is TRBV29-1 and J usage is TRBJ2-1; 14 bases map to TRBD2. The CDR3 spans 17 residues. The V gene end was trimmed by 0 bases and the J gene end by 6 bases; junction bases not matched to a gene: 7. CDR1 and CDR2 from the germline V gene are SQVTM and ANQGSEA. The CDR3 sequence: CSVEDSGTSGSRNEQFF. CDR3 nucleotides: TGCAGCGTTGAAGACTCCGGGACTAGCGGGAGTCGCAATGAGCAGTTCTTC.

J is TRBJ2-1 and V is TRBV4-1; 7 positions match TRBD1. This CDR3 is 15 amino acids long. Unmatched junction bases numbered 5, after V lost 4 bases and J lost 2 bases. Per germline, CDR1 MGHRA and CDR2 YSYEKL. The CDR3 here is CASSPGQVAYNEQFF. In DNA, the CDR3 is TGCGCCAGCAGCCCCGGACAGGTTGCCTACAATGAGCAGTTCTTC.

The rearrangement uses TRBV28 and TRBJ2-1; D possibly corresponds to TRBD2 (6 bases). In germline, CDR1 is MDHEN, CDR2 SYDVKM. This CDR3 region has 17 residues. V was shortened by 4 bases and J by 9 bases, with 25 bases between the two germline ends. CDR3: CASSSQLTSFTTGEQFF. The DNA for the CDR3 is TGTGCCAGCAGTTCCCAACTGACTAGTTTTACTACGGGTGAGCAGTTCTTC. The full variable domain, in which reference TRBV28 and TRBJ2-1 provide the parts outside the CDR3, is DVKVTQSSRYLVKRTGEKVFLECVQDMDHENMFWYRQDPGLGLRLIYFSYDVKMKEKGDIPEGYSVSREKKERFSLILESASTNQTSMYLCASSSQLTSFTTGEQFFGPGTRLTVL.

CDR3 amino acids: CASAFPNYGYTF. The CDR3 DNA follows: TGTGCCAGCGCCTTCCCAAACTATGGCTACACCTTC. The rearrangement links TRBV28 to TRBJ1-2; no definite D call. V dropped 8 bases and J dropped 2 bases, with 9 bases sitting between them. The CDR3 runs 12 residues. Germline V CDR1 and CDR2: MDHEN, SYDVKM.

The chain joins TRBV30 to TRBJ2-7; D is perhaps TRBD1 (5 bases). V dropped 3 bases and J dropped 3 bases, with 6 bases sitting between them. This CDR3 has 11 amino acids. In germline, CDR1 is GTSNPN, CDR2 SVGIG (reference sequence). CDR3 nucleotides: TGTGCCTGGAGGCAGGGCTACGAGCAGTACTTC. Amino acid sequence: CAWRQGYEQYF.

The chain recombines TRBV28 with TRBJ2-6; D may be TRBD1 or TRBD2 (5 bases each). The V end lost 2 bases, the J end lost 1 base, and 12 bases lay between the germline ends. Germline V gives CDR1 MDHEN, CDR2 SYDVKM. The CDR3 covers 17 residues. In DNA form, the CDR3 reads TGTGCCAGCAGTTTACCCCGGGGCCAATCTGGGGCCAACGTCCTGACTTTC. This gives the protein CASSLPRGQSGANVLTF.

The V gene is TRBV28, the J gene TRBJ2-7; 7 bases line up with TRBD2. In germline, CDR1 is MDHEN, CDR2 SYDVKM. This CDR3 region has 16 residues. V shed 6 bases and J 6 bases; nucleotides not matched to a gene: 17. The CDR3 sequence: CASRPPGEAGRSEQYF. The CDR3, as DNA: TGTGCCAGCAGACCACCCGGGGAAGCGGGGCGTTCCGAGCAGTACTTC.